This TCR beta chain was retrieved from a study of cytomegalovirus exposure and HLA in healthy donors. The wider study: From donors who were HLA-typed, an early data release held about 85 million unique TCRs.

Comment on this clone: The antigen is not known.

Looked up from germline, CDR1 is SGHVS and CDR2 is FQNEAQ. The CDR3 has 15 residues. V was pared by 5 bases and J by 2 bases, with 14 bases between. The PCR had 60 Vbeta and 13 Jbeta primers. As processed by the authors: In a later analysis, approximately 73 million unique TCR beta chains included roughly 11 million shared by two or more donors. Profiled with immunoSEQ multiplex PCR; TCRdb holds only in-frame clones, not every one. The DNA gave D and trimming, while V, J and clone size come from that table. The table shows approximately 90,000 clones, with roughly two thirds occurring only once. Study-wide results and limits: The number of N-insertions in an Asian-associated ancestry cluster was reportedly below the roughly 670-donor mean in a later analysis. A link between a missense DCLRE1C variant and TCR beta V- and J-gene trimming emerged from a later analysis.

The chain uses TRBV7-8 and TRBJ2-3; D gene unclear. This TCR came from a woman aged 45-60 years in good health and CMV-seropositive. The sample taken for sequencing was PBMCs. CDR3 sequence: CASSPPRVSTDTQYF. For the CDR3, the DNA is TGTGCCAGCAGCCCCCCCCGTGTCTCCACAGATACGCAGTATTTT.